This T cell receptor (beta chain) was captured by sequencing in a study of blood T cell repertoires in COVID-19. This clone was seen just once. Sequenced by immunoSEQ multiplex PCR; TCRdb stores in-frame clones only, minus some. Here the sample spans approximately 94,000 clones, roughly 85% being singletons. There are 16 residues in the CDR3. The germline V gene encodes CDR1 LNHDA and CDR2 SQIVND (reference sequence). V was shortened by 6 bases and J by 6 bases, with 20 bases between the two germline ends. This rearrangement joins TRBV19 to TRBJ2-2, with a tentative D call TRBD2 (6 bases). The source is a woman aged 70-85 years with acute or convalescent COVID-19. Sequencing input: peripheral blood. The CDR3, as DNA: TGTGCCAGTAGGTTCAGGTCGGGAGTTAACGCCGGGGAGCTGTTTTTT. Amino acids: CASRFRSGVNAGELFF.